This TCR beta chain is from a study of shared clonotypes between healthy human individuals. TCRdb keeps only in-frame clones here, not all; method: immunoSEQ multiplex PCR. Of roughly 2.6 million clones listed, about 92% were seen once; the top ten hold 0.13% to 0.15%. Notes on the study in general: Represented diversity, genetic and exposure-history alike, was limited by few donors. Non-shared clonotypes displayed generation probabilities falling below those of clonotypes present in all four donors.

Unmatched junction bases numbered 5, after V lost 3 bases and J lost 4 bases. The germline gives CDR1 LGHNA, CDR2 YSLEER. The CDR3 has 15 residues. Regarding this clone: The antigen is unknown.

Sequencing was performed on naive CD4+ T cells sorted from blood. Documented subset: CD45RA+ positively selected. V usage is TRBV4-3 and J usage is TRBJ2-3; 9 bases align to TRBD1. The sequence derives from a man younger than 30 in good health. The CDR3 is CASSQGDRDSDTQYF. The CDR3 nucleotides are TGCGCCAGCAGCCAGGGGGACAGGGATTCAGATACGCAGTATTTT.